This is a list of T cell receptor beta chains from one sample in a study of blood T cell repertoires in COVID-19. Libraries were prepared by immunoSEQ multiplex PCR; TCRdb keeps only in-frame clonotypes and omits some of them. The sample lists about 87,000 clones, 75% occurring once. The sample consisted of peripheral blood. These receptors originate from a woman in her 50s with acute or convalescent COVID-19. Both conserved end residues are part of each CDR3. A D gene is named only where the DNA matches it firmly. Where a row states a size, it is once, few, many or the class of an expanded clone; other rows omit it.

>TRBD1|TRBV13|NA|TRBJ2-1
CASSLEDRGSNEQFF
TGTGCCAGCAGCTTAGAGGACAGGGGTAGTAATGAGCAGTTCTTC
>TRBD1|TRBV29-1|NA|TRBJ2-3
CSVGTGVTDTQYF
TGCAGCGTTGGGACAGGGGTCACAGATACGCAGTATTTT
>NA|TRBV11-2|few|TRBJ2-4
CASSLESSVPGYF
TGTGCCAGCAGCTTAGAAAGCTCGGTTCCCGGGTACTTC
>TRBD1|TRBV7-2|NA|TRBJ1-2
CASSLVEAGGYGYTF
TGTGCCAGCAGCTTAGTAGAGGCAGGGGGGTATGGCTACACCTTC
>NA|TRBV13|few|TRBJ2-7
CASSLGSSYEQYF
TGTGCCAGCAGCTTAGGGAGCTCCTACGAGCAGTACTTC
>NA|TRBV28|NA|TRBJ1-2
CASSLGQRNYGYTF
TGTGCCAGCAGTTTAGGGCAGAGAAACTATGGCTACACCTTC
>NA|TRBV19|NA|TRBJ2-7
CASVIEQYF
TGTGCCAGCGTTATCGAGCAGTACTTC
>TRBD2|TRBV11-2|few|TRBJ2-3
CASSPSGAWGDTQYF
TGTGCCAGCAGTCCTAGCGGGGCTTGGGGGGATACGCAGTATTTT
>TRBD1|TRBV9|NA|TRBJ1-2
CASSRDTGGANGYTF
TGTGCCAGCAGCCGGGATACAGGGGGCGCGAATGGCTACACCTTC
>NA|TRBV9|few|TRBJ1-2
CASSRGLERGYTF
TGTGCCAGCTCCCGGGGGTTAGAACGCGGCTACACCTTC
>NA|TRBV28|NA|TRBJ1-5
CASSPWAATYSNQPQHF
TGTGCCAGCAGTCCCTGGGCAGCCACCTATAGCAATCAGCCCCAGCATTTT
>NA|TRBV19|NA|TRBJ1-5
CASKGGRGQPQHF
TGTGCCAGTAAGGGGGGGCGCGGGCAGCCCCAGCATTTT
>NA|TRBV28|NA|TRBJ1-1
CASENPLNTEAFF
TGTGCCAGTGAGAACCCTTTGAACACTGAAGCTTTCTTT
>TRBD1|TRBV15|NA|TRBJ1-3
CATSRDFGTGVGNTIYF
TGTGCCACCAGCAGAGATTTTGGGACAGGGGTCGGAAACACCATATATTTT
>NA|TRBV12-1|few|TRBJ1-2
CASSLGMLPAANYGYTF
TGTGCCAGCAGCCTGGGGATGCTGCCAGCGGCTAACTATGGCTACACCTTC
>NA|TRBV6-6|NA|TRBJ1-2
CATGPNYGYTF
TGTGCCACAGGGCCGAACTATGGCTACACCTTC
>TRBD1|TRBV29-1|few|TRBJ1-2
CSVVNPRQGAHYGYTF
TGCAGCGTTGTGAATCCGAGACAGGGGGCACACTATGGCTACACCTTC
>TRBD1|TRBV5-1|NA|TRBJ2-2
CASSLAGTGSAGELFF
TGCGCCAGCAGCTTGGCCGGGACAGGGTCGGCCGGGGAGCTGTTTTTT
>NA|TRBV7-9|NA|TRBJ2-3
CASSLGGTGREDTQYF
TGTGCCAGCAGCTTAGGGGGGACTGGTCGGGAAGATACGCAGTATTTT
>NA|TRBV6-5|NA|TRBJ1-1
CASSYSRVTEAFF
TGTGCCAGCAGTTATAGCAGGGTTACTGAAGCTTTCTTT
>TRBD2|TRBV3-1/TRBV3-2|NA|TRBJ2-1
CASSQGGGGNEQFF
TGTGCCAGCAGCCAAGGCGGCGGGGGCAATGAGCAGTTCTTC
>TRBD1|TRBV28|NA|TRBJ1-6
CASRLGTALSSPLHF
TGTGCCAGCCGCTTGGGGACAGCCCTAAGTTCACCCCTCCACTTT
>TRBD2|TRBV28|NA|TRBJ2-5
CASSLSSGGGTQYF
TGTGCCAGCAGCCTATCTAGCGGGGGGGGGACCCAGTACTTC
>NA|TRBV5-1|NA|TRBJ2-1
CASSPGDPDNEQFF
TGCGCCAGCAGCCCAGGGGACCCAGACAATGAGCAGTTCTTC
>TRBD2|TRBV11-2|few|TRBJ2-3
CASSEGLAGATITQYF
TGTGCCAGCAGCGAAGGGTTAGCGGGGGCCACAATAACGCAGTATTTT
>NA|TRBV7-5|NA|TRBJ1-6
CVRSLLAERNSPLHF
TGTGTCAGAAGCTTACTGGCAGAGCGTAATTCACCCCTCCACTTT
>NA|TRBV7-9|NA|TRBJ1-4
CACSGTDNEKLFF
TGTGCCTGTTCGGGAACAGATAATGAAAAACTGTTTTTT
>TRBD2|TRBV5-1|NA|TRBJ2-7
CASRLLAGSSYEQYF
TGCGCCAGCAGGTTACTAGCGGGGAGCTCCTACGAGCAGTACTTC
>TRBD1|TRBV2|once|TRBJ1-6
CASTRDRAINNSPLHF
TGTGCCAGCACCCGGGACAGAGCAATAAATAATTCACCCCTCCACTTT
>NA|TRBV11-2|NA|TRBJ1-3
CASSLTIHSRSGNTIYF
TGTGCCAGCAGCTTAACGATCCACTCTCGTTCTGGAAACACCATATATTTT
>NA|TRBV3-1/TRBV3-2|NA|TRBJ2-3
CASSQSQGTDTQYF
TGTGCCAGCAGCCAAAGCCAGGGGACAGATACGCAGTATTTT
>NA|TRBV6-5|NA|TRBJ2-2
CARTGKTGELFF
TGTGCCAGGACAGGAAAGACCGGGGAGCTGTTTTTT
>TRBD1|TRBV3-1/TRBV3-2|NA|TRBJ2-7
CASSLYRGNEQYF
TGTGCCAGCAGCCTTTACAGGGGAAACGAGCAGTACTTC
>NA|TRBV5-6|NA|TRBJ1-5
CASSLAGNQPQHF
TGTGCCAGCAGCTTGGCCGGCAATCAGCCCCAGCATTTT
>TRBD2|TRBV7-8|few|TRBJ2-2
CASRGLANTGELFF
TGTGCCAGCAGGGGACTAGCGAACACCGGGGAGCTGTTTTTT
>NA|TRBV27|NA|TRBJ1-1
CASSLVGEGGNTEAFF
TGTGCCAGCAGTTTGGTGGGGGAAGGGGGGAACACTGAAGCTTTCTTT
>NA|TRBV19|NA|TRBJ1-1
CASSIHGGRITNTEAFF
TGTGCCAGTAGTATTCATGGGGGCAGAATAACGAACACTGAAGCTTTCTTT